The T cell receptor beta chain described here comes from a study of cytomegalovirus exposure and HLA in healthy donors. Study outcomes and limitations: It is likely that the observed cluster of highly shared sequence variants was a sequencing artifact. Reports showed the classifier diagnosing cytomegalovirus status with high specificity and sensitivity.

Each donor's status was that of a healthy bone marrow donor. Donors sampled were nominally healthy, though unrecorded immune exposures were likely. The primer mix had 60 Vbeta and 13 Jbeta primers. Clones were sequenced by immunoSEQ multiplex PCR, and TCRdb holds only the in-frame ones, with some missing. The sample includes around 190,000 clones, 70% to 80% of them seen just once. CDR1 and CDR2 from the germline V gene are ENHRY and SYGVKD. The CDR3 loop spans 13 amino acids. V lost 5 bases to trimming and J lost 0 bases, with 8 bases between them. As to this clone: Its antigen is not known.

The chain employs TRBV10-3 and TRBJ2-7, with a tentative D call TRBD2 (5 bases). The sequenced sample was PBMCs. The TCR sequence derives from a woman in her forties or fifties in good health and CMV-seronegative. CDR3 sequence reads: CAISTGISYEQYF. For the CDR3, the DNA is TGTGCCATCAGTACCGGGATCTCCTACGAGCAGTACTTC.